This T cell receptor beta chain was identified in a study of T cell responses to AZD1222 COVID-19 vaccine. Study-wide background: Combined were second doses at about 4 or about 12 weeks. Study-level results: Recipients of AZD1222 seropositive at baseline numbered only 6 or 7. Spike-specific TCR depth and breadth grew after two AZD1222 doses.

The CDR3 is 15 residues long. J lost 3 bases, V lost 4 bases, and 8 bases had no gene match. Per germline, CDR1 SEHNR and CDR2 FQNEAQ (reference sequence). With regard to this clone: Its antigen is undetermined.

Libraries were prepared by immunoSEQ multiplex PCR; TCRdb keeps only in-frame clonotypes and omits some of them. The repertoire holds about 140,000 clones, with roughly 90% as singletons. The chain is built from TRBV7-9 and TRBJ2-7, with 8 bases matching TRBD1. This receptor was taken from an adult in good health. The sequencing here drew on peripheral blood, taken on day 0 of AZD1222 vaccination. The CDR3 sequence is CASSSDWTGNYEQYF. The CDR3 coding sequence is TGTGCCAGCAGCTCGGACTGGACAGGGAACTACGAGCAGTACTTC.